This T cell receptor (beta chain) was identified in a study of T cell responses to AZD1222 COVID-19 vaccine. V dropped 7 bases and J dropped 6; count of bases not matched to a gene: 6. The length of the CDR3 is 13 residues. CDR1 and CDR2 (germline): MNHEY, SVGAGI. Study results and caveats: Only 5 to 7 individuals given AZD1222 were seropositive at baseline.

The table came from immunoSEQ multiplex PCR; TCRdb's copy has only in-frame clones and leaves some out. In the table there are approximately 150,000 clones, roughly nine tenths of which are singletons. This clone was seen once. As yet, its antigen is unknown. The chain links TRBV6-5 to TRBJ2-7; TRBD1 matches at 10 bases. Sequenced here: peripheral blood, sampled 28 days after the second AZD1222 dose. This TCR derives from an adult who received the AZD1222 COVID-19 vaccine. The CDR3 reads CASMGQGIPEQYF. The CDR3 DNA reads TGTGCCAGCATGGGACAGGGGATCCCCGAGCAGTACTTC.